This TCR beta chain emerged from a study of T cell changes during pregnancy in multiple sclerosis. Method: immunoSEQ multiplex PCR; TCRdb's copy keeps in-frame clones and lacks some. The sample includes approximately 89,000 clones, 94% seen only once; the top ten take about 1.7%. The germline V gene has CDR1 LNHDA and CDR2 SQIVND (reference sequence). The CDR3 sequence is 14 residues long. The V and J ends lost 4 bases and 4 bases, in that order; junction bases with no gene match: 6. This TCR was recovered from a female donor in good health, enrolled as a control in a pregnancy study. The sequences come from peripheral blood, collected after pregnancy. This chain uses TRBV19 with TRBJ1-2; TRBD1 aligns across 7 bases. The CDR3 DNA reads TGTGCCAGTAGTACAGACGACAGGGCCTATGGCTACACCTTC. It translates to CASSTDDRAYGYTF.